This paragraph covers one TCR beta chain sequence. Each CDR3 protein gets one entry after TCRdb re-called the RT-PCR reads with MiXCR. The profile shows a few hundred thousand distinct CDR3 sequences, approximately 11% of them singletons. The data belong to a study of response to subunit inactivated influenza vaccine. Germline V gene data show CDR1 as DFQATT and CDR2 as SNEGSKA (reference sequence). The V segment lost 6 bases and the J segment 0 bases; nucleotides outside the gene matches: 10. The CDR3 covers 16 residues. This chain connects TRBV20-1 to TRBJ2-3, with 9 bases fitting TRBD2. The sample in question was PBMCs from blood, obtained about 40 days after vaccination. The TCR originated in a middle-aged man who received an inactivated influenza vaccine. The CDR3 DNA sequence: TGCAGTGCCACCATAAGCGGGGGGCTTAGCACAGATACGCAGTATTTT. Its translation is CSATISGGLSTDTQYF.